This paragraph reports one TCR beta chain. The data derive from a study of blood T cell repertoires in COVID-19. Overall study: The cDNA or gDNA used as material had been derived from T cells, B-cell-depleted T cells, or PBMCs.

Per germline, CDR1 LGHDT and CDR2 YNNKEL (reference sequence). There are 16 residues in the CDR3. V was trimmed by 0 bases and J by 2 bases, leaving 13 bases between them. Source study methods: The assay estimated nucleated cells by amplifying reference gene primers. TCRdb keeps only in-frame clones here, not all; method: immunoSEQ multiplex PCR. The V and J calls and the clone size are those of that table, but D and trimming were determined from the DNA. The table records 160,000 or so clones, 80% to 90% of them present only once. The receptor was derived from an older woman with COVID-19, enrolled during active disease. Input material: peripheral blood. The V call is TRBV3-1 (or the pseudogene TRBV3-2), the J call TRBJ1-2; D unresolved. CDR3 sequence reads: CASSQEGGSSNYGYTF. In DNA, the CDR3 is TGTGCCAGCAGCCAAGAAGGCGGGTCATCGAACTATGGCTACACCTTC.